The T cell receptor (beta chain) under discussion was sequenced for a study of blood T cells in healthy people across ages. Regarding the study as a whole: Across the age range, TCR beta diversity per million T cells fell in a roughly linear way.

This CDR3 comprises 13 residues. Germline V gene lookup returns CDR1 ENHRY and CDR2 SYGVKD. A second roughly 7 to 12 cycle PCR used barcoded and J-beta primers. TCRdb redid the calling of the 5' RACE reads with MiXCR, one entry per CDR3 protein. Here the sample spans approximately 900,000 distinct CDR3 sequences, about 29% being singletons. A remark on this clonotype: Its target is unknown. This sequence may be a read error, since a much larger clone differs from it by one base.

These data also featured in a second study, about T cells of mothers and their children.

The source is a woman aged 40 to 50 in good health. Sequenced material: blood. The rearrangement links TRBV10-3 to TRBJ2-5; 8 nucleotides align to TRBD1. The CDR3 coding sequence is TGTGTCATCAAAGGACAGGGCGAAGAGACCCAGTACTTC. Amino acid sequence: CVIKGQGEETQYF.